These 27 T cell receptor beta chains were sequenced from one sample in a study of T cells in Graves' hyperthyroidism and ophthalmopathy. Amplification yielded TCR beta CDR3 regions, with RNA transcripts as the source. The HTBI primer set was used in a first-round RT-PCR of the TCR CDR3. MiXCR, applied by TCRdb to the multiplex PCR reads, yields one record per CDR3 protein. The sample has fewer than 650,000 distinct CDR3 sequences; 14% are singletons. Specimen: blood. All receptors derive from a woman between 40 and 55 years old with Graves' hyperthyroidism.

V usage is TRBV10-3 and J usage is TRBJ2-5; the match to TRBD2 covers 12 bases. The V gene's germline CDR1 is ENHRY and CDR2 SYGVKD. Losses at the gene ends were 0 bases for V and 14 bases for J; bases not matched to a gene: 7. The CDR3 covers 14 residues. CDR3 sequence (DNA): TGTGCCATCAGTGAGTCGACTAGCGGGAGTTCTAACTACTTC. Residues: CAISESTSGSSNYF.

This clonotype has a count of ten or more. The V call is TRBV7-2, the J call TRBJ2-2; D tentatively fits TRBD1 or TRBD2 (5 bases each). The CDR3 is made up of 18 amino acids. V was cut by 0 bases and J by 5 bases, with 19 bases left in between. CDR1 and CDR2 from the germline V gene are SGHTA and FQGNSA. The CDR3 is CASSLARRGPKGTGELFF. The CDR3 region has the DNA TGTGCCAGCAGCTTAGCGCGACGGGGACCGAAGGGGACCGGGGAGCTGTTTTTT.

This clonotype was detected many times. The CDR3 sequence: CASSLGTGGSLSSYNEQFF. The CDR3 DNA reads TGCGCCAGCAGCTTGGGGACAGGGGGTTCCCTAAGCTCCTACAATGAGCAGTTCTTC. V gene TRBV5-1 combines with J gene TRBJ2-1, with 10 bases that match TRBD1. CDR3 length: 19 amino acids. V gave up 0 bases and J gave up 0 bases; unmatched junction bases: 9. The germline V gene has CDR1 SGHRS and CDR2 YFSETQ.

The chain has TRBV6-1 and TRBJ2-4; 7 nucleotides line up with TRBD1. Germline loops: CDR1 MNHNS, CDR2 SASEGT. J was trimmed by 0 bases and V by 7 bases; bases with no gene match: 6. CDR3 length equals 15 residues. The CDR3 reads CASTGQDEAKNIQYF. CDR3 nucleotide sequence: TGTGCCAGCACCGGACAGGACGAAGCCAAAAACATTCAGTACTTC.

This clonotype was seen repeatedly, ten times or more. The gene calls are TRBV6-1 and TRBJ2-5, with D perhaps TRBD1 or TRBD2 (5 bases each). The V end was cut by 2 bases, the J end by 4 bases, with 11 bases between. The CDR3 runs to 14 residues. Germline CDR1 is MNHNS and CDR2 is SASEGT. The CDR3 bases are TGTGCCAGCAGTGAACAGGGTGGAGGAGAGACCCAGTACTTC. This gives the protein CASSEQGGGETQYF.

In its sample, this clonotype was seen many times. The rearrangement uses TRBV28 and TRBJ2-1; possible D gene TRBD2, 6 bases. Germline loops: CDR1 MDHEN, CDR2 SYDVKM. This CDR3 is built from 16 residues. The germline V and J ends were trimmed by 2 bases and 2 bases, with 13 bases remaining between them. In DNA, the CDR3 is TGTGCCAGCAGTTTAGCGGGGAGCGGTACCTACAATGAGCAGTTCTTC. It codes for CASSLAGSGTYNEQFF.

This clonotype has more than one count but fewer than ten. J is TRBJ1-6 and V is TRBV5-1; 7 bases match TRBD1. Losses at the gene ends were 0 bases for V and 5 bases for J; bases not matched to a gene: 8. CDR1 SGHRS and CDR2 YFSETQ come from the germline V gene. The CDR3 runs to 17 residues. CDR3 region: CASSLAPAGQDNSPLHF. The CDR3 DNA follows: TGCGCCAGCAGCTTGGCCCCAGCCGGACAGGATAATTCACCCCTCCACTTT.

The rearrangement uses TRBV3-1 and TRBJ1-2, with a weak D call TRBD1 (5 bases). The CDR3 is 15 amino acids. CDR1 is LGHDT and CDR2 is YNNKEL in the germline V gene (reference sequence). Trimming removed 1 base at V and 6 bases at J, with 15 bases between. This CDR3 reads CASSQGSQGGNGYTF. CDR3 in DNA: TGTGCCAGCAGCCAAGGTTCCCAGGGAGGTAATGGCTACACCTTC.

The genes are TRBV29-1 and TRBJ2-1; TRBD2 matches 15 bases. The CDR3 has 17 amino acids. Unmatched junction bases numbered 11, after V lost 3 bases and J lost 8 bases. CDR1 SQVTM and CDR2 ANQGSEA come from the germline V gene. The CDR3 nucleotides are TGCAGCGTTGACGTCTTCGGGGGGACTAGCGGGAGGCATGAGCAGTTCTTC. It is translated as CSVDVFGGTSGRHEQFF.

This clonotype showed up many times. The rearrangement joins TRBV6-1 to TRBJ1-4; D not certain. The germline CDR1 and CDR2 sequences are MNHNS and SASEGT. V lost 1 base and J 0 bases, leaving 9 bases between the germline ends. The CDR3 consists of 16 residues. The CDR3 loop reads CASSEGGGTTNEKLFF. Written as DNA, the CDR3 is TGTGCCAGCAGTGAAGGGGGAGGAACAACTAATGAAAAACTGTTTTTT.

V usage is TRBV27 and J usage is TRBJ2-7; 9 nucleotides line up with TRBD2. The CDR3 extends over 15 amino acids. The trim removed 3 bases at V and 2 bases at J, leaving 5 bases unmatched. Per the germline V gene, CDR1 is MNHEY and CDR2 is SMNVEV (reference sequence). DNA of the CDR3: TGTGCCAGCAGTTTGCGGGGGGGGCCACCCTACGAGCAGTACTTC. It translates to CASSLRGGPPYEQYF.

Concerning this clonotype: Possible read error: a much larger clone is one base away. The chain has TRBV13 and TRBJ2-7; unclear D gene. Germline loops: CDR1 PRHDT, CDR2 FYEKMQ (reference sequence). CDR3 length: 12 residues. CDR3 protein: CVSSEALGEQYF. Here the CDR3 DNA reads TGTGTCAGCAGCGAGGCCCTGGGCGAGCAGTACTTC.

This clonotype has a handful of counts. This chain joins TRBV4-2 and TRBJ2-3; 9 nucleotides agree with TRBD1. CDR3 length: 15 residues. J was trimmed by 4 bases and V by 1 base; bases with no gene match: 3. Germline-derived CDR1 and CDR2 are LGHNA and YNFKEQ. CDR3 coding DNA: TGTGCCAGCAGCCAAGGGGACAGGGTGCCAGATACGCAGTATTTT. Translated: CASSQGDRVPDTQYF.

This clonotype showed up just a few times. The genes are TRBV7-3 and TRBJ2-1, with TRBD2 matching over 7 bases. CDR3 length equals 13 residues. Germline V gene data show CDR1 as SGHTA and CDR2 as FQGTGA. V shed 2 bases and J 9 bases; nucleotides not matched to a gene: 4. CDR3 in DNA: TGTGCCAGCAGCTTAGGGAGCGGGACTGAGCAGTTCTTC. Encoded protein: CASSLGSGTEQFF.

This clonotype was picked up many times. The V call is TRBV5-1, the J call TRBJ1-1; D is unclear. The V gene lost 6 bases and the J gene lost 4 bases, with 16 bases spanning the gap. Germline CDR1 reads SGHRS; CDR2 reads YFSETQ. This CDR3 region has 14 residues. The DNA of the CDR3 is TGCGCCAGCAACTTAGCCCTGGGAGCCACTGAAGCTTTCTTT. Encoded protein: CASNLALGATEAFF.

This clonotype was counted between two and nine times. Written as DNA, the CDR3 is TGTGCCAGTAGACCCAGACAGGGGTCCTACGAGCAGTACTTC. The encoded protein is CASRPRQGSYEQYF. The chain employs TRBV19 and TRBJ2-7, with 8 bases lining up with TRBD1. V dropped 6 bases and J dropped 1; count of bases not matched to a gene: 5. Looked up from germline, CDR1 is LNHDA and CDR2 is SQIVND (reference sequence). This CDR3 has 14 residues.

V usage is TRBV29-1 and J usage is TRBJ1-1; D uncertain. The CDR3 spans 11 residues. Germline CDR1 SQVTM, CDR2 ANQGSEA. Trimming stripped 2 bases from V and 13 bases from J, with 14 bases between. CDR3 amino acids: CSVEQTEVGFF. The CDR3 DNA is TGCAGCGTTGAACAGACCGAAGTGGGTTTCTTT.

This clonotype appeared many times. This chain connects TRBV25-1 to TRBJ2-5, with D maybe TRBD1 (5 bases). The ends were cut back, 1 base at V and 0 bases at J, with 18 bases in the middle. The CDR3 length is 18 residues. CDR1 and CDR2 (germline): MGHDK, SYGVNS. The CDR3 region has the DNA TGTGCCAGCAGTGAATCAAGATCCTACAGGCTGTACCAAGAGACCCAGTACTTC. It specifies CASSESRSYRLYQETQYF.

This chain uses TRBV6-2 or TRBV6-3 with TRBJ1-1; D perhaps matches TRBD1 (6 bases). V was shortened by 6 bases and J by 5 bases, with 19 bases between the two germline ends. Germline V gene data show CDR1 as MNHEY and CDR2 as SVGEGT. CDR3 length: 15 amino acids. The CDR3 protein is CASSPILGGATEAFF. The CDR3 DNA is TGTGCCAGCAGCCCGATATTGGGGGGGGCGACTGAAGCTTTCTTT.

In this sample, this clonotype turned up many times. V and J are TRBV5-1 and TRBJ2-7; possible D gene TRBD2, 5 bases. The CDR3 runs to 15 residues. Germline-derived CDR1 and CDR2 are SGHRS and YFSETQ. With 1 base removed from V and 3 bases from J, the gap between germline ends came to 14 bases. This CDR3 reads CASSLFSGSLYEQYF. CDR3 nucleotide sequence: TGCGCCAGCAGCTTGTTTTCGGGAAGTCTCTACGAGCAGTACTTC.

This clonotype was recorded many times. V usage is TRBV27 and J usage is TRBJ2-1; TRBD2 matches at 7 bases. The CDR3 is 16 amino acids. From germline, CDR1 is MNHEY and CDR2 SMNVEV (reference sequence). Trimming removed 0 bases from V and 0 bases from J; junction bases left unmatched: 2. The CDR3, as DNA: TGTGCCAGCAGTTTATCGGGCGGGAGCTCCTACAATGAGCAGTTCTTC. Protein product: CASSLSGGSSYNEQFF.

The chain couples TRBV7-2 to TRBJ2-7; D unresolved. Germline V CDR1 and CDR2: SGHTA, FQGNSA. With 1 base removed from V and 1 base from J, the gap between germline ends came to 11 bases. The CDR3 is made up of 15 amino acids. The CDR3 DNA sequence: TGTGCCAGCAGCTTAGGGGTAGGGCGTTCCTACGAGCAGTACTTC. Translated: CASSLGVGRSYEQYF. The entire variable domain, with the rest obtained from reference TRBV7-2 and TRBJ2-7, is as follows: GAGVSQSPSNKVTEKGKDVELRCDPISGHTALYWYRQSLGQGLEFLIYFQGNSAPDKSGLPSDRFSAERTGGSVSTLTIQRTQQEDSAVYLCASSLGVGRSYEQYFGPGTRLTVT.

This clonotype has ten or more counts. CDR3 sequence reads: CASSYPGGARNEQFF. For the CDR3, the DNA is TGTGCCAGCAGTTACCCAGGGGGCGCGAGGAATGAGCAGTTCTTC. The chain links TRBV6-6 to TRBJ2-1, with 8 bases aligning to TRBD1. Looked up from germline, CDR1 is MNHNY and CDR2 is SVGAGI (reference sequence). The trim removed 2 bases at V and 7 bases at J, leaving 7 bases unmatched. The CDR3 sequence is 15 residues long.

This clonotype was recorded at least ten times. The chain recombines TRBV4-1 with TRBJ2-7; D remains ambiguous. CDR3 length: 15 residues. Germline V gives CDR1 MGHRA, CDR2 YSYEKL. Deletions cut 0 bases from V and 3 bases from J, with 12 bases between. CDR3: CASSQDFEADYEQYF. For the CDR3, the DNA is TGCGCCAGCAGCCAAGATTTCGAGGCCGACTACGAGCAGTACTTC.

This clonotype occurred many times. The chain uses TRBV7-2 and TRBJ1-1, with a tentative D call TRBD1 (5 bases). The V end lost 5 bases, the J end lost 2 bases, and 12 bases lay between the germline ends. Per the germline V gene, CDR1 is SGHTA and CDR2 is FQGNSA. This CDR3 spans 14 amino acids. As DNA, the CDR3 is TGTGCCAGCAGCCGGGACGTTGTAAACACTGAAGCTTTCTTT. Translating gives CASSRDVVNTEAFF.

This clonotype showed up many times. V gene TRBV7-8 combines with J gene TRBJ2-5; D possibly corresponds to TRBD2 (5 bases). CDR3 length: 14 amino acids. V lost 1 base to trimming and J lost 5 bases, with 11 bases between them. Germline V gives CDR1 SGHVS, CDR2 FQNEAQ. The CDR3 reads CASSLGTSPETQYF. CDR3 sequence (DNA): TGTGCCAGCAGCTTAGGGACTTCCCCGGAGACCCAGTACTTC.

This clonotype was observed a single time. The genes are TRBV30 and TRBJ2-7; 8 bases line up with TRBD2. This CDR3 contains 13 residues. V was clipped by 4 bases and J by 6 bases; unmatched bases: 8. CDR1 is GTSNPN, CDR2 SVGIG, per germline (reference sequence). This CDR3 reads CAWMPRGGGEQYF. The CDR3 DNA sequence: TGTGCCTGGATGCCTCGGGGGGGGGGCGAGCAGTACTTC.